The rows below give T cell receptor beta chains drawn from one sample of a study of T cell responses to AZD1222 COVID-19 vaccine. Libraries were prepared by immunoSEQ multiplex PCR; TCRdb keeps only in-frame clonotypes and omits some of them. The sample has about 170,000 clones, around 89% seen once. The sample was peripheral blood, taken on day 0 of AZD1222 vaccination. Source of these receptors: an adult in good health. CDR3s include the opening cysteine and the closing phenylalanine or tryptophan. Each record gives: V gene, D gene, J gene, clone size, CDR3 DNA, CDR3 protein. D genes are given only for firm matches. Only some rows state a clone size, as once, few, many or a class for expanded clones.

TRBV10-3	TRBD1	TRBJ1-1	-	TGTGCCATCGGACAGGCCAACACTGAAGCTTTCTTT	CAIGQANTEAFF
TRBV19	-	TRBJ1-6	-	TGTGCCAGTAGTATTGGGGTGGTCAATTCACCCCTCCACTTT	CASSIGVVNSPLHF
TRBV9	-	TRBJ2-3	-	TGTGCCAGCAGCGCCGGGACTCATAGCACAGATACGCAGTATTTT	CASSAGTHSTDTQYF
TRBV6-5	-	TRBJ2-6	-	TGTGCCAGCATCCCCTCCTCTGGGGCCAACGTCCTGACTTTC	CASIPSSGANVLTF
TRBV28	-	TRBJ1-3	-	TGTGCCAGCATAGGTGGAAACACCATATATTTT	CASIGGNTIYF
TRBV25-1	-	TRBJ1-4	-	TGTGCCAGCAGTGACTCGGGGCTGGGGAATGAAAAACTGTTTTTT	CASSDSGLGNEKLFF
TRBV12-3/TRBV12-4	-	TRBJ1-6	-	TGTGCCAGCAGTTCGTCTAACTCTTCACCCCTCCACTTT	CASSSSNSSPLHF
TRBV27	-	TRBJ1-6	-	TGTGCCAGCAGTCAACCAAGGACAGAATTTAGTTCACCCCTCCACTTT	CASSQPRTEFSSPLHF
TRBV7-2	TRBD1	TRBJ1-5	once	TGTGCCAGCAGCTATGGGACAGGGTCTTCCCAGCCCCAGCATTTT	CASSYGTGSSQPQHF
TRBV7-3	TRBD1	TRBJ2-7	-	TGTGCCAGCAGCCTGGACAGGGGCTACGAGCAGTACTTC	CASSLDRGYEQYF
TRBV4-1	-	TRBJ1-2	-	TGCGCCAGCAGCCAAGAGGGGGGGGGCGCCGCAGCCGGCTCCTATGGCTACACCTTC	CASSQEGGGAAAGSYGYTF
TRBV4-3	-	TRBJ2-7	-	TGCGCCAGCAGCCAAGGGCCAGTGAGCTCCTACGAGCAGTACTTC	CASSQGPVSSYEQYF
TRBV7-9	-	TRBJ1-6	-	TGTGCCAGCAGCTTAAGTAACTCACCCCTCCACTTT	CASSLSNSPLHF
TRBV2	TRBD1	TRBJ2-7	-	TGTGCCAGCAGATACACAGGGGGGAGCGAGCAGTACTTC	CASRYTGGSEQYF
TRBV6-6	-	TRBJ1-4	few	TGTGCCAGCAGTTTGGGGGAAAAACTGTTTTTT	CASSLGEKLFF
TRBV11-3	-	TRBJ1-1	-	TGTGCCAGCAGCGCGCCAGGCACTGAAGCTTTCTTT	CASSAPGTEAFF
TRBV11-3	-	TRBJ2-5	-	TGTGCCAGCAGCTTACCAGGGGAAGAGACCCAGTACTTC	CASSLPGEETQYF
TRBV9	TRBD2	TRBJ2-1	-	TGTGCCAGCACCAAAGGAGGTAGCGGGGGTTCCTACAATGAGCAGTTCTTC	CASTKGGSGGSYNEQFF
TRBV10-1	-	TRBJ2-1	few	TGCGCCAGCAGTGACCCTGGCCCTGGCGATGAGCAGTTCTTC	CASSDPGPGDEQFF
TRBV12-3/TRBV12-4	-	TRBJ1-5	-	TGTGCCAGCAGTTTAAGGGGAGGGCAGCCCCAGCATTTT	CASSLRGGQPQHF
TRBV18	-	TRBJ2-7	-	TGTGCCAGCTCACCATCGGGACTCCTGGGGTACGAGCAGTACTTC	CASSPSGLLGYEQYF
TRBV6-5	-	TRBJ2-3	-	TGTGCCAGCGGTCGAGTAAGCACAGATACGCAGTATTTT	CASGRVSTDTQYF
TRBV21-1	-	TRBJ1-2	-	TGTGCCAGCAGCCGGGACAGGCGGTTCGGCTACACCTTC	CASSRDRRFGYTF
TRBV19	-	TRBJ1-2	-	TGTGCCAGTAGTATACCAGGGGATGGCTACACCTTC	CASSIPGDGYTF
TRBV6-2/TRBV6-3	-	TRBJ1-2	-	TGTGCCAGCAGTTACCGGGGCAGGGGACATTATGGCTACACCTTC	CASSYRGRGHYGYTF
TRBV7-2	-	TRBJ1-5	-	TGTGCCAGCAGCTTAGAGACGGGACATAGCAATCAGCCCCAGCATTTT	CASSLETGHSNQPQHF
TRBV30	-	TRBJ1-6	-	TGTGCCTCGGGGGAGTTGTATAATTCACCCCTCCACTTT	CASGELYNSPLHF